Below, one T cell receptor beta chain is given with its context. The germline gene is not matched at one end of the junction; a read error may be the cause. Stated treatment: 15 to 20 received Ad26.COV2.S at low or high dose, single or two shots; 5 received placebo; per-sample allocation not given. Sampling was done on day 63 after the first vaccine or placebo injection. This sample is drawn from a study of Ad26.COV2.S vaccination and SARS-CoV-2 variants. Turning to the study itself: Sample donor was a member of the COV1001 Ad26.COV2.S trial arm.

Sequencing used immunoSEQ multiplex PCR; TCRdb keeps in-frame clones, though not all of them. The sample gives fewer than 300,000 clones, around 87% of which show up once; 3% to 4% is in the top ten. The clonotype comes from a person between 18 and 59 years old who received the Ad26.COV2.S COVID-19 vaccine or a placebo. The sequencing used peripheral blood, collected in a trial of Ad26.COV2.S vaccine versus placebo.

The CDR3, as DNA: TGTGCTAGTGGCCGAAGCGCAGGACACGGTACAGTTACGCAGTATTTT. It codes for CASGRSAGHGTVTQYF. The V and J genes are TRBV12-5 and TRBJ2-3; TRBD1 might be the D (5 bases). Germline CDR1 and CDR2: LGHNT and FRNRAP. This CDR3 spans 16 amino acids.